The 20 T cell receptor beta chains listed next were all sequenced from one sample in a study of cytomegalovirus exposure and HLA in healthy donors (dated by TCRdb to the late 2010s). Library preparation employed the immunoSEQ multiplex PCR assay. As stored in TCRdb, this immuneACCESS dataset retains in-frame rearrangements with V and J assigned. A fraction of the clones does not appear; measured against another copy, unresolved V genes explain less than half of the discrepancy, and the remainder lacks a known reason. Here the sample has about 140,000 clones; approximately 84% occur a single time. 1.4% to 1.5% of the sample rests with the top ten. Sequencing input: PBMCs. The receptor set was obtained from a woman under 40 in good health and CMV-seronegative.

The chain carries TRBV5-1 and TRBJ2-7; a weak D match, TRBD2 (5 bases). CDR1 and CDR2 (germline): SGHRS, YFSETQ. V lost 0 bases and J 2 bases, leaving 15 bases between the germline ends. The CDR3 totals 16 residues. In DNA, the CDR3 is TGCGCCAGCAGCTTGGCCCGAGGGCCGCCCACCTACGAGCAGTACTTC. This codes for CASSLARGPPTYEQYF.

The chain is built from TRBV19 and TRBJ2-3; weak D call: TRBD1 (5 bases). The germline CDR1 and CDR2 sequences are LNHDA and SQIVND (reference sequence). V gave up 3 bases and J gave up 3 bases, with 10 bases separating them. The CDR3 is 14 amino acids. Here the CDR3 DNA reads TGTGCCAGTAGTATCAGGGTTGGGACAGATACGCAGTATTTT. Residues: CASSIRVGTDTQYF.

This chain uses TRBV5-1 with TRBJ1-1; TRBD1 matches 9 bases. CDR3 length equals 15 residues. Per germline, CDR1 SGHRS and CDR2 YFSETQ. V shed 4 bases and J 5 bases; nucleotides not matched to a gene: 9. The CDR3 coding sequence is TGCGCCAGCAGCGATCCCGAGACAGGGGGAACTGAAGCTTTCTTT. Its translation: CASSDPETGGTEAFF. Together with reference TRBV5-1 and TRBJ1-1, the CDR3 gives the full variable domain: KAGVTQTPRYLIKTRGQQVTLSCSPISGHRSVSWYQQTPGQGLQFLFEYFSETQRNKGNFPGRFSGRQFSNSRSEMNVSTLELGDSALYLCASSDPETGGTEAFFGQGTRLTVV.

The V and J genes are TRBV11-3 and TRBJ2-3, with TRBD1 identical over 9 bases. There are 17 residues in the CDR3. Germline V gene lookup returns CDR1 SGHNT and CDR2 YENEEA. Losses at the gene ends were 1 base for V and 0 bases for J; bases not matched to a gene: 5. The CDR3 region is CASSLGLGTGSTDTQYF. DNA for the CDR3: TGTGCCAGCAGCTTAGGGTTGGGGACAGGGAGCACAGATACGCAGTATTTT.

CDR3 region: CASSLVPGQGTDTQYF. The CDR3 coding sequence is TGTGCCAGCAGCTTGGTGCCGGGGCAGGGGACAGATACGCAGTATTTT. V is TRBV5-6 and J is TRBJ2-3; TRBD1 might be the D (6 bases). The germline V gene encodes CDR1 SGHDT and CDR2 YYEEEE. The CDR3 sequence is 16 residues long. V gave up 0 bases and J gave up 3 bases, with 14 bases separating them.

This chain links TRBV6-5 with TRBJ2-2; D might be TRBD2 (6 bases). CDR1 and CDR2 (germline): MNHEY, SVGAGI. With 6 bases removed from V and 1 base from J, the gap between germline ends came to 12 bases. The length of the CDR3 is 15 residues. CDR3 nucleotides: TGTGCCAGCAGAGCCGCGGGACTGAACACCGGGGAGCTGTTTTTT. It codes for CASRAAGLNTGELFF.

The chain uses TRBV7-2 and TRBJ2-3; TRBD2 is a possible D gene (6 bases). V dropped 4 bases and J dropped 8 bases, with 13 bases sitting between them. Per the germline V gene, CDR1 is SGHTA and CDR2 is FQGNSA. The CDR3 runs 13 residues. CDR3 sequence reads: CASSYAGYSTQYF. CDR3 nucleotide sequence: TGTGCCAGCAGCTACGCGGGGTATTCTACGCAGTATTTT.

The chain employs TRBV6-5 and TRBJ1-1; 7 bases are a match to TRBD1. Germline CDR1 reads MNHEY; CDR2 reads SVGAGI. CDR3 length equals 16 residues. J gave up 1 base and V 2 bases, and 7 bases lay outside the gene matches. The CDR3 reads CASSYKVTGTNTEAFF. In nucleotides, the CDR3 is TGTGCCAGCAGTTACAAAGTGACAGGGACGAACACTGAAGCTTTCTTT.

CDR3 amino acids: CAWSVLRTGTNTEAFF. CDR3 coding DNA: TGTGCCTGGAGTGTATTGAGGACAGGGACGAACACTGAAGCTTTCTTT. The V call is TRBV30, the J call TRBJ1-1; 8 nucleotides match TRBD1. J lost 1 base, V lost 0 bases, and 7 bases had no gene match. Germline V gene lookup returns CDR1 GTSNPN and CDR2 SVGIG (reference sequence). The CDR3 is 16 residues long.

The V gene is TRBV29-1, the J gene TRBJ2-2, with D possibly being TRBD2 (6 bases). The V end was cut by 3 bases, the J end by 4 bases, with 12 bases between. The length of the CDR3 is 14 residues. The germline V gene has CDR1 SQVTM and CDR2 ANQGSEA. CDR3: CSVESGGSTGELFF. In DNA, the CDR3 is TGCAGCGTTGAGTCCGGGGGTAGCACCGGGGAGCTGTTTTTT.

CDR3 amino acids: CASSSIGYITGELFF. The CDR3 nucleotides are TGTGCCAGCAGTTCAATCGGGTACATCACCGGGGAGCTGTTTTTT. The chain joins TRBV27 to TRBJ2-2; no clear D gene. V shed 4 bases and J shed 4 bases, with 13 bases lying between them. Germline-derived CDR1 and CDR2 are MNHEY and SMNVEV (reference sequence). The CDR3 length is 15 residues.

The V call is TRBV19, the J call TRBJ1-3; 10 bases match TRBD1. CDR1 LNHDA and CDR2 SQIVND come from the germline V gene (reference sequence). This CDR3 contains 15 residues. The J segment lost 8 bases and the V segment lost 6 bases, leaving 10 bases of the junction unmatched. Written as DNA, the CDR3 is TGTGCCAGTAGGATCCCGGGACAGGGGTCCGACACCATATATTTT. It encodes CASRIPGQGSDTIYF.

The chain joins TRBV7-9 to TRBJ2-1; D remains ambiguous. This CDR3 contains 13 residues. Trimming took 1 base from V and 4 from J, leaving 5 bases between them. The germline V gene encodes CDR1 SEHNR and CDR2 FQNEAQ (reference sequence). This chain's CDR3 is CASSLDLYNEQFF. The CDR3 DNA reads as TGTGCCAGCAGCTTAGACTTATACAATGAGCAGTTCTTC.

The CDR3 DNA sequence: TGTGCCTGGAGTGATATTAATGAAAAACTGTTTTTT. Residues: CAWSDINEKLFF. The chain carries TRBV30 and TRBJ1-4, with D unresolved. Germline CDR1 GTSNPN, CDR2 SVGIG (reference sequence). The V and J ends lost 1 base and 4 bases respectively, with 4 bases between them. The CDR3 extends over 12 amino acids.

In its sample, this clone was seen a few times. The chain combines TRBV10-3 with TRBJ2-3; a possible D gene is TRBD2 (5 bases). Germline V gives CDR1 ENHRY, CDR2 SYGVKD. Trimming left V 7 bases short and J 2 bases short, with 7 bases between. The CDR3 loop spans 12 amino acids. CDR3 bases: TGTGCCATCAACGGGGACACAGATACGCAGTATTTT. It is translated as CAINGDTDTQYF.

This clone was recorded only once. This rearrangement joins TRBV7-9 to TRBJ2-2; unclear D gene. Trimming cost V 5 bases and J 6 bases, with 16 bases left between them. The germline V gene has CDR1 SEHNR and CDR2 FQNEAQ (reference sequence). The length of the CDR3 is 15 residues. Here the CDR3 DNA reads TGTGCCAGCAGCCCAGACCGGGTAGTTCCCGGGGAGCTGTTTTTT. It specifies CASSPDRVVPGELFF.

V usage is TRBV11-1 and J usage is TRBJ2-2; D is unresolved. The V end was cut by 3 bases, the J end by 5 bases, with 16 bases between. This CDR3 contains 16 residues. CDR1 is SGHAT and CDR2 is FQDESV in the germline V gene (reference sequence). The CDR3 spells CASSFIGRRSTGELFF. CDR3 in DNA: TGTGCCAGCAGCTTTATCGGCCGAAGGAGTACCGGGGAGCTGTTTTTT.

The rearrangement links TRBV28 to TRBJ2-3, with 10 bases aligning to TRBD1. From germline, CDR1 is MDHEN and CDR2 SYDVKM. Trimming at V came to 7 bases and at J to 14 bases, leaving 9 bases not matched to a gene. This CDR3 is built from 12 residues. The CDR3 here is CASKIGTGDRYF. The CDR3 bases are TGTGCCAGCAAGATAGGGACAGGGGATCGGTATTTT.

The chain recombines TRBV27 with TRBJ1-2; 8 positions agree with TRBD1. Germline V gene data show CDR1 as MNHEY and CDR2 as SMNVEV (reference sequence). V was clipped by 3 bases and J by 5 bases; unmatched bases: 5. This CDR3 spans 14 amino acids. The DNA for the CDR3 is TGTGCCAGCAGTTTGGTTGACAGGGGATATGGCTACACCTTC. As protein: CASSLVDRGYGYTF.

CDR3 bases: TGTGCCAGCAGTTTATTATTGGGAGCCGGGGAGCTGTTTTTT. Amino acids: CASSLLLGAGELFF. The V and J genes are TRBV27 and TRBJ2-2; a possible D gene is TRBD2 (5 bases). Germline loops: CDR1 MNHEY, CDR2 SMNVEV (reference sequence). The length of the CDR3 is 14 residues. V was clipped by 1 base and J by 6 bases, with 9 bases between them.